This T cell receptor (beta chain) derives from a study of T cell changes during pregnancy in multiple sclerosis. Clones were sequenced by immunoSEQ multiplex PCR, and TCRdb holds only the in-frame ones, with some missing. The top ten clones hold around 9.6% of a sample with 50,000 or so clones, about 91% of them seen once. CDR1 and CDR2 from the germline V gene are SQVTM and ANQGSEA. The CDR3 runs to 14 residues. Trimming pared 7 bases from V and 3 bases from J, leaving 18 bases between. The TCR sequence derives from a female donor with multiple sclerosis, enrolled in a pregnancy study. This chain connects TRBV29-1 to TRBJ1-1; no firm D call. This specimen was CD8+ T cells from peripheral blood mononuclear cells, taken after pregnancy. CDR3 loop: CSAAGEGGYTEAFF. For the CDR3, the DNA is TGCAGCGCCGCCGGGGAGGGAGGTTACACTGAAGCTTTCTTT.